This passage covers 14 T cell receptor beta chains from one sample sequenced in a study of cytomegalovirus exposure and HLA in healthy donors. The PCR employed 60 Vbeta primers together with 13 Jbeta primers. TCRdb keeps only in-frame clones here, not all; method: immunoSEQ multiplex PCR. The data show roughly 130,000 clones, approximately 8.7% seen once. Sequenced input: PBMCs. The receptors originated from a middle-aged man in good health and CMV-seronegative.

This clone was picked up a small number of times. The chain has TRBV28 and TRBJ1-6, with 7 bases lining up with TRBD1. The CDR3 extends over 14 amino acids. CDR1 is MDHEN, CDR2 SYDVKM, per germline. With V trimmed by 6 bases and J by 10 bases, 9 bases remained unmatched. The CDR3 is CASRNQGESSPLHF. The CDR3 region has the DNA TGTGCCAGCAGGAACCAGGGGGAGAGCTCACCCCTCCACTTT.

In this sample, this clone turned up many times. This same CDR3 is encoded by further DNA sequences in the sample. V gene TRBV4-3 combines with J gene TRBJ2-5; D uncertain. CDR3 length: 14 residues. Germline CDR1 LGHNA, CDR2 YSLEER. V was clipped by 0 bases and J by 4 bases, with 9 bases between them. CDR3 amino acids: CASSQDRVPETQYF. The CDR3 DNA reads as TGCGCCAGCAGCCAAGATCGGGTGCCAGAGACCCAGTACTTC.

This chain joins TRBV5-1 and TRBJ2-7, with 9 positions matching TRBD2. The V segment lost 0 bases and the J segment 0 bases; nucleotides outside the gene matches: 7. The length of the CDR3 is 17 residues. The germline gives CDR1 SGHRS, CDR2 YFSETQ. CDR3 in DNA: TGCGCCAGCAGCTTGGTTGCTAGCGGGGTACTCTCCTACGAGCAGTACTTC. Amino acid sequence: CASSLVASGVLSYEQYF.

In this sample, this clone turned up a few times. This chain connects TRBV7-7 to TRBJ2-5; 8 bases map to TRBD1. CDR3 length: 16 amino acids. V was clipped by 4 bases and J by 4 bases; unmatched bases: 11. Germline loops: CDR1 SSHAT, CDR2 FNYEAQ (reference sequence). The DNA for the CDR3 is TGTGCCAGCAGCTCCCCCGGCCAGGGGGCTCGAGAGACCCAGTACTTC. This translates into CASSSPGQGARETQYF. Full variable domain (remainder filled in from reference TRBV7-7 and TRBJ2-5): GAGVSQSPRYKVTKRGQDVTLRCDPISSHATLYWYQQALGQGPEFLTYFNYEAQPDKSGLPSDRFSAERPEGSISTLTIQRTEQRDSAMYRCASSSPGQGARETQYFGPGTRLLVL.

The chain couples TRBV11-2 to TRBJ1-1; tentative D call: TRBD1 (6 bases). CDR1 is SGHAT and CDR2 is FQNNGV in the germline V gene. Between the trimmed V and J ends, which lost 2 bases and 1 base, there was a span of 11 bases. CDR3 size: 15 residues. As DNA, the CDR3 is TGTGCCAGCAGCTTACAGGGGTTAGGGAACACTGAAGCTTTCTTT. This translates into CASSLQGLGNTEAFF. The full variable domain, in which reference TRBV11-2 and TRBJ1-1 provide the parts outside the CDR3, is EAGVAQSPRYKIIEKRQSVAFWCNPISGHATLYWYQQILGQGPKLLIQFQNNGVVDDSQLPKDRFSAERLKGVDSTLKIQPAKLEDSAVYLCASSLQGLGNTEAFFGQGTRLTVV.

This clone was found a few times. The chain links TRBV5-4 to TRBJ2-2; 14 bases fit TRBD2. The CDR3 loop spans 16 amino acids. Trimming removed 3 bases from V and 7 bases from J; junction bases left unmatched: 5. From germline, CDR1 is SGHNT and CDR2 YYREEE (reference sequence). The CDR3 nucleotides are TGTGCCAGCAGCTCTCAGACTAGCGGGGGGGTCGGGGAGCTGTTTTTT. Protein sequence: CASSSQTSGGVGELFF.

This CDR3 is CASSSSGTSTDTQYF. In DNA form, the CDR3 reads TGTGCCAGCAGTTCATCCGGGACTAGCACAGATACGCAGTATTTT. The J gene is TRBJ2-3, the V gene TRBV28; tentative D call: TRBD2 (6 bases). Germline CDR1 and CDR2: MDHEN and SYDVKM. Trimming shortened V by 4 bases and J by 0 bases, and 11 bases separated the two germline ends. This CDR3 is built from 15 residues.

The CDR3 loop reads CASSLDSRTRNEQFF. The CDR3 region has the DNA TGTGCCAGCAGCTTAGACTCTCGAACGCGCAATGAGCAGTTCTTC. V and J are TRBV7-6 and TRBJ2-1; D ambiguous. Trimming stripped 1 base from V and 6 bases from J, with 13 bases between. The CDR3 runs to 15 residues. CDR1 and CDR2 from the germline V gene are SGHVS and FNYEAQ.

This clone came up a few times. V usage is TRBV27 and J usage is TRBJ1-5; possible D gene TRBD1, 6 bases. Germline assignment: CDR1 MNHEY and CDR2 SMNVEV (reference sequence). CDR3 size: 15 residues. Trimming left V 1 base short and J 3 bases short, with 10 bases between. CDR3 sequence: CASSLWAGVNQPQHF. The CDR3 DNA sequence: TGTGCCAGCAGTTTATGGGCAGGGGTCAATCAGCCCCAGCATTTT.

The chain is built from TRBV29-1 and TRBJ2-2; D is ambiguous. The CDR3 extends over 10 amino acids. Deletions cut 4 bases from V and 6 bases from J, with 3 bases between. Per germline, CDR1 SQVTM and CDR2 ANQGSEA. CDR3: CSVGAGELFF. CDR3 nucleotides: TGCAGCGTTGGCGCCGGGGAGCTGTTTTTT.

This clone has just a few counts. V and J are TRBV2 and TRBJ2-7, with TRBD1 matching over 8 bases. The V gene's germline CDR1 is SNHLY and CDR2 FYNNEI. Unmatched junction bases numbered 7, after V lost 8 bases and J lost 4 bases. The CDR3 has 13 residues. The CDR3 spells CASRAGGRYEQYF. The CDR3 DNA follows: TGTGCCAGCCGCGCAGGGGGCCGATACGAGCAGTACTTC.

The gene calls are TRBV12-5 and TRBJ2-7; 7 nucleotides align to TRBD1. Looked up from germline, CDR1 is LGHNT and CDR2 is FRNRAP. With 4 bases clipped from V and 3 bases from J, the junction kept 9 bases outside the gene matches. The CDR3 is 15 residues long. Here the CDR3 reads CASGSGTDINYEQYF. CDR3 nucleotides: TGTGCTAGTGGTTCTGGGACAGATATTAACTACGAGCAGTACTTC.

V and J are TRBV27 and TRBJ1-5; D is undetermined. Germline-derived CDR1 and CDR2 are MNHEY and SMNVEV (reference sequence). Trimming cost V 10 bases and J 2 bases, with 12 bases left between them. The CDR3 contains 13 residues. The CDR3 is CATQSSGNQPQHF. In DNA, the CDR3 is TGTGCCACCCAGTCCTCAGGCAATCAGCCCCAGCATTTT.

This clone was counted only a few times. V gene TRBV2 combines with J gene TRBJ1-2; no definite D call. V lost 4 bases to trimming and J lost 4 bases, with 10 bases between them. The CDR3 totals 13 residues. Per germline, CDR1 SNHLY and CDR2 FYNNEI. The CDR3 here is CASSVEARYGYTF. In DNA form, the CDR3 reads TGTGCCAGCAGTGTTGAGGCCCGCTATGGCTACACCTTC.